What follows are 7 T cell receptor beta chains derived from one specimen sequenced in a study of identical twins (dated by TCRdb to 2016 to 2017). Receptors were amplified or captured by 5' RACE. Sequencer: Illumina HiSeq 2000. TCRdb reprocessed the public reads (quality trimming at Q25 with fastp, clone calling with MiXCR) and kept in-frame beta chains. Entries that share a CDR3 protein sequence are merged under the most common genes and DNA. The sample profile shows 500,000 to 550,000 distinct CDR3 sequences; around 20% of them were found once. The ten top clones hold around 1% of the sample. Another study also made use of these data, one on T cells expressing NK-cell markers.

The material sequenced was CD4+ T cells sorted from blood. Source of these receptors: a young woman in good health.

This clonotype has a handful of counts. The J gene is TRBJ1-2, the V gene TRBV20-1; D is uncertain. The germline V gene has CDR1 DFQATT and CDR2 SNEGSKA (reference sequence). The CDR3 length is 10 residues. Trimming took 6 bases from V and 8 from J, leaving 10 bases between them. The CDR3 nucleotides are TGCAGTGCCTTTGAAGGGGGCTACACCTTC. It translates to CSAFEGGYTF.

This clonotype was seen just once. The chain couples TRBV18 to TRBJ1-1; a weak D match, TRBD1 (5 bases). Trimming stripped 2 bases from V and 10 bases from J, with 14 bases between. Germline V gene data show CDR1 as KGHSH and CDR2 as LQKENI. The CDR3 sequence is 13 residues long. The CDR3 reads CASSPGGDLAAFF. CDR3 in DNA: TGTGCCAGCTCACCAGGGGGGGACTTGGCAGCTTTCTTT.

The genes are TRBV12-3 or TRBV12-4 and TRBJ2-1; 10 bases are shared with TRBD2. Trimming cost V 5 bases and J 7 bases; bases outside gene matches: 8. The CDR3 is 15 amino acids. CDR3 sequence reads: CASSERASGRNEQFF. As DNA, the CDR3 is TGTGCCAGCAGTGAAAGGGCTAGCGGGAGAAATGAGCAGTTCTTC.

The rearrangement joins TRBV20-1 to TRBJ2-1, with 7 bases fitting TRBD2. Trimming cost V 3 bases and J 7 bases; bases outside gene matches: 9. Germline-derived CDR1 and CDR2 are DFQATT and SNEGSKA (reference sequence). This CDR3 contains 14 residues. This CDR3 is CSASWTRALNEQFF. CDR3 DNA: TGCAGTGCTAGTTGGACTAGAGCCCTTAATGAGCAGTTCTTC.

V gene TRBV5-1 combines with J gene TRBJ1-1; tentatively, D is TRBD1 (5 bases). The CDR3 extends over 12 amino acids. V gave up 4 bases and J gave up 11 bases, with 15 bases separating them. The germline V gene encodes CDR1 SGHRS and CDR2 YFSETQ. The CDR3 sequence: CASSQERDQAFF. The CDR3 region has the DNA TGCGCCAGCAGCCAGGAGCGGGACCAGGCTTTCTTT.

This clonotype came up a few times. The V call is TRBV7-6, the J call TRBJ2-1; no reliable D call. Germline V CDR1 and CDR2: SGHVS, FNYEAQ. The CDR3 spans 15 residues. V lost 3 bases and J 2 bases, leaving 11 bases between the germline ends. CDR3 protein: CASSFEVGPYNEQFF. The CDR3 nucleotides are TGTGCCAGCAGCTTCGAGGTCGGACCCTACAATGAGCAGTTCTTC.

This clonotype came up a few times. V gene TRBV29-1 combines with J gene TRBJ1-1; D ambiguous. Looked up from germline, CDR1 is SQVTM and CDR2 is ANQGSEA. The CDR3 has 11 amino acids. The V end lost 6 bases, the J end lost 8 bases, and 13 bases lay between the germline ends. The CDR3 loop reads CSVRRVREAFF. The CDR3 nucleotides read TGCAGCGTAAGGAGGGTCAGAGAAGCTTTCTTT.